These 32 T cell receptor beta chains share one sample of origin, sequenced in a study of T cells in localized non-small cell lung cancer. The repertoire was sequenced with immunoSEQ multiplex PCR; TCRdb's copy has only in-frame clones and lacks some. The sample consists of roughly 64,000 clones, about four fifths of them appearing once. The starting material was PBMCs, obtained before any cancer treatment. The receptor set was obtained from a man aged 35 to 69 with stage II lung adenocarcinoma.

This chain uses TRBV29-1 with TRBJ2-2; D may be TRBD1 (6 bases). This CDR3 spans 13 amino acids. V lost 7 bases to trimming and J lost 3 bases, with 12 bases between them. Germline V lookup: CDR1 SQVTM, CDR2 ANQGSEA. This CDR3 reads CSGRGSDTGELFF. As DNA, the CDR3 is TGCAGCGGCAGGGGATCGGACACCGGGGAGCTGTTTTTT.

This clone was recorded once. CDR3 sequence (DNA): TGTGCCATCAGTGATTTGAGGCAGGGAGTCGAAAAACTGTTTTTT. Translating gives CAISDLRQGVEKLFF. V gene TRBV10-3 combines with J gene TRBJ1-4; D might be TRBD1 (5 bases). CDR1 and CDR2 (germline): ENHRY, SYGVKD. The CDR3 extends over 15 amino acids. Trimming left V 3 bases short and J 8 bases short, with 16 bases between.

The gene calls are TRBV5-1 and TRBJ2-7; 8 bases fit TRBD2. CDR1 and CDR2 (germline): SGHRS, YFSETQ. J lost 2 bases, V lost 2 bases, and 6 bases had no gene match. CDR3 length: 15 amino acids. CDR3 coding DNA: TGCGCCAGCAGCTTTGGCGGGAGGCACACCTACGAGCAGTACTTC. Amino acids: CASSFGGRHTYEQYF.

V and J are TRBV6-1 and TRBJ2-3, with 14 nucleotides matching TRBD2. Germline lookup yields CDR1 MNHNS and CDR2 SASEGT. This CDR3 is 20 amino acids long. J lost 3 bases, V lost 3 bases, and 14 bases had no gene match. CDR3 region: CASSDGGTGLAGDLTDTQYF. The DNA for the CDR3 is TGTGCCAGCAGTGACGGCGGCACGGGACTAGCGGGAGATCTTACAGATACGCAGTATTTT.

The rearrangement joins TRBV2 to TRBJ1-5; D uncertain. Germline CDR1 reads SNHLY; CDR2 reads FYNNEI. Trimming cost V 3 bases and J 2 bases, with 2 bases left between them. The CDR3 runs 12 residues. The CDR3 region is CASSDGNQPQHF. The DNA of the CDR3 is TGTGCCAGCAGTGACGGCAATCAGCCCCAGCATTTT. Based on the CDR3 plus reference TRBV2 and TRBJ1-5, the full variable domain is EPEVTQTPSHQVTQMGQEVILRCVPISNHLYFYWYRQILGQKVEFLVSFYNNEISEKSEIFDDQFSVERPDGSNFTLKIRSTKLEDSAMYFCASSDGNQPQHFGDGTRLSIL.

The chain couples TRBV5-6 to TRBJ1-6; D perhaps matches TRBD1 (5 bases). Trimming shortened V by 0 bases and J by 7 bases, and 17 bases separated the two germline ends. Germline values: CDR1 SGHDT, CDR2 YYEEEE. The CDR3 length is 17 residues. This CDR3 reads CASSLERGRVGNSPLHF. CDR3 nucleotide sequence: TGTGCCAGCAGCTTGGAGAGGGGCAGGGTAGGAAATTCACCCCTCCACTTT.

The chain employs TRBV7-2 and TRBJ1-2; tentative D call: TRBD1 (5 bases). The CDR3 extends over 14 amino acids. Germline CDR1 and CDR2: SGHTA and FQGNSA. Trimming cost V 4 bases and J 5 bases, with 14 bases left between them. The CDR3 protein is CASSSSTRGYGYTF. The CDR3 DNA follows: TGTGCCAGCAGCTCCTCCACTAGGGGATATGGCTACACCTTC.

The CDR3 DNA is TGTGCCAGCAGCTTCGGTCTCTCTGGAAACACCATATATTTT. Translation: CASSFGLSGNTIYF. The V and J genes are TRBV5-6 and TRBJ1-3, with D hard to call. CDR3 length: 14 residues. Trimming took 2 bases from V and 0 from J, leaving 6 bases between them. Germline V lookup: CDR1 SGHDT, CDR2 YYEEEE.

The rearrangement joins TRBV6-1 to TRBJ2-7, with 9 bases lining up with TRBD1. CDR1 is MNHNS, CDR2 SASEGT, per germline. The CDR3 runs 15 residues. V gave up 7 bases and J gave up 2 bases; unmatched junction bases: 9. DNA for the CDR3: TGTGCCAGCACCGTCGCGGGACAGGGTACCTACGAGCAGTACTTC. Protein: CASTVAGQGTYEQYF.

The chain combines TRBV5-1 with TRBJ2-7; TRBD1 might be the D (6 bases). Germline V gene sequence: CDR1 SGHRS, CDR2 YFSETQ. Trimming stripped 4 bases from V and 0 bases from J, with 14 bases between. The CDR3 contains 15 residues. The CDR3 DNA reads as TGCGCCAGCAGCCCGAACCGGGACACCTCCTACGAGCAGTACTTC. It specifies CASSPNRDTSYEQYF. Drawing the rest from reference TRBV5-1 and TRBJ2-7, the complete variable domain is KAGVTQTPRYLIKTRGQQVTLSCSPISGHRSVSWYQQTPGQGLQFLFEYFSETQRNKGNFPGRFSGRQFSNSRSEMNVSTLELGDSALYLCASSPNRDTSYEQYFGPGTRLTVT.

This clone was observed a few times. The rearrangement links TRBV4-2 to TRBJ2-2; TRBD2 might be the D (5 bases). CDR1 and CDR2 from the germline V gene are LGHNA and YNFKEQ. V lost 4 bases and J 0 bases, leaving 12 bases between the germline ends. This CDR3 has 16 amino acids. For the CDR3, the DNA is TGTGCCAGCAGCCCCCTCGGGAAGACGAACACCGGGGAGCTGTTTTTT. Protein product: CASSPLGKTNTGELFF.

The rearrangement joins TRBV5-1 to TRBJ2-7, with no clear D. Trimming shortened V by 4 bases and J by 4 bases, and 18 bases separated the two germline ends. Germline V gene sequence: CDR1 SGHRS, CDR2 YFSETQ. CDR3 length equals 15 residues. The CDR3, as DNA: TGCGCCAGCAGCAGGACGGACGGAGTGAAGTACGAGCAGTACTTC. Translated, it gives CASSRTDGVKYEQYF.

The chain combines TRBV6-5 with TRBJ2-7, with 9 nucleotides matching TRBD1. CDR1 and CDR2 from the germline V gene are MNHEY and SVGAGI. The CDR3 spans 15 residues. V was pared by 4 bases and J by 0 bases, with 4 bases of the junction left unmatched. As DNA, the CDR3 is TGTGCCAGCAGTTCCGGGACAGGGATCTCCTACGAGCAGTACTTC. Amino acid sequence: CASSSGTGISYEQYF.

V gene TRBV5-1 combines with J gene TRBJ2-3; D not certain. The V gene lost 0 bases and the J gene lost 8 bases, with 13 bases spanning the gap. There are 14 residues in the CDR3. CDR1 and CDR2 (germline): SGHRS, YFSETQ. The CDR3 bases are TGCGCCAGCAGCTTGGATGAGGATTGGGGTACGCAGTATTTT. This gives the protein CASSLDEDWGTQYF.

The rearrangement joins TRBV7-2 to TRBJ2-3; the D gene is possibly TRBD2 (7 bases). The CDR3 covers 14 residues. Germline V lookup: CDR1 SGHTA, CDR2 FQGNSA. The V and J ends lost 11 bases and 0 bases respectively, with 15 bases between them. The CDR3 protein is CAEGGVYSTDTQYF. The CDR3 bases are TGTGCCGAGGGGGGGGTCTATAGCACAGATACGCAGTATTTT. The full variable domain, its missing parts supplied by reference TRBV7-2 and TRBJ2-3, is GAGVSQSPSNKVTEKGKDVELRCDPISGHTALYWYRQSLGQGLEFLIYFQGNSAPDKSGLPSDRFSAERTGGSVSTLTIQRTQQEDSAVYLCAEGGVYSTDTQYFGPGTRLTVL.

V and J are TRBV2 and TRBJ2-3; possible D gene TRBD1, 5 bases. Trimming took 7 bases from V and 0 from J, leaving 11 bases between them. This CDR3 contains 14 residues. Germline lookup yields CDR1 SNHLY and CDR2 FYNNEI. The CDR3 spells CASKWTRSTDTQYF. CDR3 sequence (DNA): TGTGCCAGCAAATGGACACGGAGCACAGATACGCAGTATTTT.

The rearrangement joins TRBV5-1 to TRBJ2-7; no definite D call. CDR3 length: 13 residues. V lost 1 base, J lost 3 bases, and 8 bases lay in between. Germline V gives CDR1 SGHRS, CDR2 YFSETQ. The CDR3 protein is CASSLNAVYEQYF. The CDR3, as DNA: TGCGCCAGCAGCTTGAATGCCGTCTACGAGCAGTACTTC.

The chain combines TRBV27 with TRBJ1-2, with a weak D call TRBD1 (5 bases). The CDR3 runs 15 residues. Trimming removed 6 bases at V and 4 bases at J, with 18 bases between. Germline CDR1 and CDR2: MNHEY and SMNVEV (reference sequence). The DNA for the CDR3 is TGTGCCAGCAGCAAGACTGGGACGGGGATCTATGGCTACACCTTC. Protein: CASSKTGTGIYGYTF.

The chain is built from TRBV6-6 and TRBJ2-7; D may be TRBD1 (5 bases). This CDR3 contains 14 residues. The germline CDR1 and CDR2 sequences are MNHNY and SVGAGI (reference sequence). V lost 6 bases, J lost 0 bases, and 12 bases lay in between. The CDR3 sequence: CASRPDRASYEQYF. Here the CDR3 DNA reads TGTGCCAGCAGACCCGACAGAGCCTCCTACGAGCAGTACTTC.

The chain combines TRBV19 with TRBJ2-7; either TRBD1 or TRBD2 may fit D (5 bases each). CDR1 and CDR2 from the germline V gene are LNHDA and SQIVND (reference sequence). The germline V and J ends were trimmed by 3 bases and 6 bases, with 18 bases remaining between them. CDR3 size: 15 residues. CDR3 coding DNA: TGTGCCAGTAGTATCGGGCCCTCCCGGGGCCTCGAGCAGTACTTC. It translates to CASSIGPSRGLEQYF.

This chain joins TRBV7-9 and TRBJ1-2, with D hard to call. Trimming left V 1 base short and J 0 bases short, with 6 bases between. CDR3 length: 14 amino acids. CDR1 and CDR2 (germline): SEHNR, FQNEAQ (reference sequence). For the CDR3, the DNA is TGTGCCAGCAGCTTAGAGTCTTCTAACTATGGCTACACCTTC. As protein: CASSLESSNYGYTF.

This clone was found a few times. V is TRBV18 and J is TRBJ2-7; D ambiguous. V lost 3 bases and J lost 1, with 7 bases in between. The CDR3 covers 13 residues. Germline CDR1 and CDR2: KGHSH and LQKENI. CDR3 loop: CASSPAQSYEQYF. In DNA form, the CDR3 reads TGTGCCAGCTCACCTGCCCAGTCCTACGAGCAGTACTTC.

This clone occurred a few times. The chain is built from TRBV6-5 and TRBJ1-1, with D hard to call. The germline V gene encodes CDR1 MNHEY and CDR2 SVGAGI. The CDR3 sequence is 15 residues long. V was pared by 0 bases and J by 1 base, with 9 bases between. This CDR3 is CASSYSSRKNTEAFF. The CDR3 bases are TGTGCCAGCAGTTACTCGTCTCGGAAGAACACTGAAGCTTTCTTT.

As to this clone: The junction differs from germline at one of its ends, possibly a read error. The gene calls are TRBV7-6 and TRBJ2-7; 7 bases match TRBD1. This CDR3 has 15 amino acids. Germline V lookup: CDR1 SGHVS, CDR2 FNYEAQ. The CDR3 DNA is TGTGCCAGCACCTTAGAGACAGGGCGCTCCTACGAGCAGTACTTC. Protein product: CASTLETGRSYEQYF.

V gene TRBV10-3 combines with J gene TRBJ1-5; a possible D gene is TRBD1 (6 bases). The CDR3 loop spans 14 amino acids. V lost 3 bases to trimming and J lost 7 bases, with 13 bases between them. The germline V gene encodes CDR1 ENHRY and CDR2 SYGVKD. The CDR3 sequence is CAISEGGPGQPQHF. DNA for the CDR3: TGTGCCATCAGTGAAGGGGGGCCGGGACAGCCCCAGCATTTT.

The chain is built from TRBV7-2 and TRBJ2-3; TRBD2 matches 13 bases. Trimming cost V 3 bases and J 4 bases; bases outside gene matches: 4. The germline gives CDR1 SGHTA, CDR2 FQGNSA. The CDR3 totals 16 residues. The CDR3 protein is CASSFRLAGGSDTQYF. For the CDR3, the DNA is TGTGCCAGCAGCTTTAGACTAGCGGGAGGTTCAGATACGCAGTATTTT.

This clone came up once. The chain recombines TRBV19 with TRBJ1-4, with D unresolved. CDR1 LNHDA and CDR2 SQIVND come from the germline V gene (reference sequence). V lost 4 bases, J lost 0 bases, and 6 bases lay in between. The CDR3 has 14 amino acids. The CDR3 protein is CASSTGSTNEKLFF. The CDR3 DNA reads TGTGCCAGTAGTACGGGTTCAACTAATGAAAAACTGTTTTTT.

This clone was counted only a few times. The chain carries TRBV19 and TRBJ2-5; 11 nucleotides agree with TRBD2. The V gene's germline CDR1 is LNHDA and CDR2 SQIVND (reference sequence). The ends lost 2 bases at V and 6 bases at J; junction bases unmatched: 11. CDR3 size: 17 residues. The CDR3 region has the DNA TGTGCCAGTAGTATAAGAGGCACTAGCGGGAGTAGACAGACCCAGTACTTC. This translates into CASSIRGTSGSRQTQYF.

As to this clone: Different DNA sequences within this sample yield the same CDR3. The gene calls are TRBV6-5 and TRBJ1-2, with D maybe TRBD1 (6 bases). CDR1 and CDR2 (germline): MNHEY, SVGAGI. Trimming shortened V by 2 bases and J by 2 bases, and 6 bases separated the two germline ends. This CDR3 is 13 amino acids long. The CDR3 bases are TGTGCCAGCAGTTACGGGACAAACTATGGCTACACCTTC. Translation: CASSYGTNYGYTF.

The V call is TRBV27, the J call TRBJ2-4; D ambiguous. The V end lost 3 bases, the J end lost 0 bases, and 12 bases lay between the germline ends. This CDR3 is 16 amino acids long. Germline values: CDR1 MNHEY, CDR2 SMNVEV (reference sequence). The CDR3 is CASSFYTNLAKNIQYF. Written as DNA, the CDR3 is TGTGCCAGCAGTTTCTACACAAACCTAGCCAAAAACATTCAGTACTTC.

The chain joins TRBV9 to TRBJ1-4; D ambiguous. Trimming cost V 4 bases and J 5 bases, with 9 bases left between them. Looked up from germline, CDR1 is SGDLS and CDR2 is YYNGEE. The CDR3 loop spans 13 amino acids. CDR3: CASSFRPNEKLFF. The CDR3, as DNA: TGTGCCAGCAGCTTCCGGCCGAATGAAAAACTGTTTTTT.

V and J are TRBV29-1 and TRBJ1-1, with D tentatively TRBD1 (6 bases). V was pared by 7 bases and J by 0 bases, with 21 bases between. This CDR3 region has 16 residues. Germline CDR1 reads SQVTM; CDR2 reads ANQGSEA. CDR3 bases: TGCAGCGCTACTCCCGTAGCTGCAGGGGTGAACACTGAAGCTTTCTTT. This codes for CSATPVAAGVNTEAFF.